This TCR beta chain was obtained from a study of graft-versus-host responses after intestinal transplantation. Sequenced by immunoSEQ multiplex PCR; TCRdb stores in-frame clones only, minus some. The sample yields approximately 90,000 clones, 93% seen once. Study conclusions and caveats: Early post-transplant HvG declines showed an association with peak circulating GvH clone levels. Individuals who had graft-donor T cell macrochimerism had allografts that showed high graft-versus-host to host-versus-graft clonal ratios. The marrow of recipients harbored GvH clones, and ileum or blood showed some of them first.

About this clone: The antigen is unknown.

The germline V gene encodes CDR1 GTSNPN and CDR2 SVGIG (reference sequence). The CDR3 totals 19 residues. The ends lost 2 bases at V and 0 bases at J; junction bases unmatched: 15. This TCR came from a human donor who received an intestinal transplant. The chain has TRBV30 and TRBJ2-1; the match to TRBD2 covers 8 bases. Material: unstimulated CD8+ T cells sorted from spleen or lymph node cells, obtained before intestinal transplant. The CDR3 here is CAWSYPLAGGPSSYNEQFF. In DNA, the CDR3 is TGTGCCTGGAGTTACCCACTGGCGGGGGGCCCGAGCTCCTACAATGAGCAGTTCTTC.